This TCR beta chain was recorded in a study of chemoradiotherapy in HPV16-positive cancers. Data came from immunoSEQ multiplex PCR; TCRdb stores just in-frame clones and leaves some out. Among about a thousand clones listed, 85% were seen once. The CDR3 is 15 amino acids. The germline V gene has CDR1 LGHNA and CDR2 YNFKEQ. Trimming shortened V by 3 bases and J by 3 bases, and 12 bases separated the two germline ends. The receptor comes from a human donor with HPV-associated anogenital cancer. Sample: tumor tissue, taken from a patient who underwent chemoradiotherapy. V gene TRBV4-2 combines with J gene TRBJ1-5; TRBD1 might be the D (6 bases). The CDR3 loop reads CASSQKQGNNQPQHF. DNA for the CDR3: TGTGCCAGCAGCCAGAAACAGGGTAACAATCAGCCCCAGCATTTT.